The 15 T cell receptor beta chains presented below share a single source sample, sequenced in a study of T-cell reconstitution after alpha-beta-depleted transplantation in children (dated by TCRdb to the mid-2010s). This sample's treatment or condition label indicates: allogeneic hematopoietic cell transplantation with graft depleted of TCRalphabeta T cells and CD19 B cells. The library was built by means of PCR. Instrument used: Illumina HiSeq 2500. TCR libraries were prepared with molecular barcoding, using unique molecular identifiers to normalize TCRbeta repertoire quantification. Through fastp at Q25 and MiXCR, TCRdb rebuilt clones from the public reads, retaining in-frame beta chains. Each CDR3 protein appears once, grouped with its most common genes and DNA. Within this sample are roughly 220,000 distinct CDR3 sequences, with roughly 8.3% of them counted one time only. Approximately 34% of the sample is in the top ten clones.

Sequencing was performed on PBMCs, mostly from graft donor cells, taken 360 days after TCRalphabeta/CD19-depleted stem cell transplant. The receptors were gathered from a male patient aged 2-15 years who had a stem cell transplant for acute myeloid leukemia, so the T cells may come from the graft donor.

This clonotype has more than one count but fewer than ten. This rearrangement joins TRBV18 to TRBJ2-2, with 8 bases that match TRBD2. This CDR3 contains 16 residues. The ends lost 0 bases at V and 8 bases at J; junction bases unmatched: 8. Germline CDR1 is KGHSH and CDR2 is LQKENI. The CDR3 loop reads CASSPPSSGHSGELFF. For the CDR3, the DNA is TGTGCCAGCTCACCACCCTCTAGCGGGCACTCAGGGGAGCTGTTTTTT.

This clonotype is a singleton in its sample. The CDR3 DNA sequence: TGTGCCAGCAGCTTGGTCGGTAATAGCGGGACCCTCACCGGGGAGCTGTTTTTT. Translating it yields CASSLVGNSGTLTGELFF. The chain links TRBV5-4 to TRBJ2-2, with 8 bases identical to TRBD2. This CDR3 comprises 18 residues. Germline CDR1 reads SGHNT; CDR2 reads YYREEE (reference sequence). V dropped 0 bases and J dropped 4; count of bases not matched to a gene: 11.

This clonotype has at least ten counts. V gene TRBV7-9 combines with J gene TRBJ1-2; D is unresolved. The V end lost 5 bases, the J end lost 0 bases, and 10 bases lay between the germline ends. This CDR3 is 14 amino acids long. CDR1 SEHNR and CDR2 FQNEAQ come from the germline V gene (reference sequence). CDR3 in amino acids: CASSPGRSNYGYTF. As DNA, the CDR3 is TGTGCCAGCAGCCCCGGAAGGTCTAACTATGGCTACACCTTC.

This clonotype was detected many times. The chain couples TRBV15 to TRBJ2-4; perhaps TRBD1 as D (7 bases). In germline, CDR1 is LNHNV, CDR2 YYDKDF (reference sequence). The V gene lost 6 bases and the J gene lost 5 bases, with 20 bases spanning the gap. This CDR3 has 16 residues. CDR3 in DNA: TGTGCCACCAGGGGAGGACAGGCCTTGAGGCAAAACATTCAGTACTTC. Translation gives CATRGGQALRQNIQYF.

The chain couples TRBV5-1 to TRBJ1-2; D might be TRBD1 (5 bases). From germline, CDR1 is SGHRS and CDR2 YFSETQ. Trimming cost V 5 bases and J 1 base, with 9 bases left between them. This CDR3 has 13 amino acids. CDR3 loop: CASRLTDNYGYTF. The CDR3 bases are TGCGCCAGCAGGCTGACAGATAACTATGGCTACACCTTC.

This clonotype was picked up many times. The rearrangement uses TRBV20-1 and TRBJ2-1; perhaps TRBD1 as D (5 bases). Trimming removed 8 bases at V and 7 bases at J, with 15 bases between. The CDR3 extends over 12 amino acids. Germline lookup yields CDR1 DFQATT and CDR2 SNEGSKA (reference sequence). In nucleotides, the CDR3 is TGCAGTAACCCAGGGTCACAGAATGAGCAGTTCTTC. Translation: CSNPGSQNEQFF.

The rearrangement links TRBV7-3 to TRBJ2-1; D tentatively reads TRBD1 or TRBD2 (5 bases each). This CDR3 region has 15 residues. V shed 5 bases and J shed 3 bases, with 14 bases lying between them. CDR1 is SGHTA, CDR2 FQGTGA, per germline. The DNA of the CDR3 is TGTGCCAGCAGCCCCGAGGGGATGAGCTACAATGAGCAGTTCTTC. Protein product: CASSPEGMSYNEQFF. Supplemented by reference TRBV7-3 and TRBJ2-1, the full variable domain reads GAGVSQTPSNKVTEKGKYVELRCDPISGHTALYWYRQSLGQGPEFLIYFQGTGAADDSGLPNDRFFAVRPEGSVSTLKIQRTERGDSAVYLCASSPEGMSYNEQFFGPGTRLTVL.

This clonotype has only a few counts. The chain employs TRBV10-3 and TRBJ2-7, with D possibly TRBD2 on 6 matching bases. The germline V gene encodes CDR1 ENHRY and CDR2 SYGVKD. The CDR3 has 17 amino acids. V lost 2 bases to trimming and J lost 3 bases, with 20 bases between them. In nucleotides, the CDR3 is TGTGCCATCAGTGAGCCTCTCCCGGGGGTGGTGATCTACGAGCAGTACTTC. Protein product: CAISEPLPGVVIYEQYF.

The V gene is TRBV5-1, the J gene TRBJ1-1, with D possibly TRBD1 on 5 matching bases. The CDR3 consists of 14 residues. V gave up 2 bases and J gave up 0 bases, with 8 bases separating them. Germline V gene data show CDR1 as SGHRS and CDR2 as YFSETQ. CDR3 nucleotide sequence: TGCGCCAGCAGCTTACAGGACATGAACACTGAAGCTTTCTTT. Translating gives CASSLQDMNTEAFF.

This chain connects TRBV12-3 or TRBV12-4 to TRBJ1-1; the D gene is possibly TRBD1 (6 bases). With 7 bases removed from V and 1 base from J, the gap between germline ends came to 16 bases. The CDR3 runs to 15 residues. The CDR3 DNA reads TGTGCCAGCATCCCTCCAAGGGGACAGAACACTGAAGCTTTCTTT. As protein: CASIPPRGQNTEAFF.

This clonotype was picked up many times. The chain has TRBV5-1 and TRBJ2-7, with D maybe TRBD2 (6 bases). V was trimmed by 4 bases and J by 3 bases, leaving 17 bases between them. Germline CDR1 SGHRS, CDR2 YFSETQ. The CDR3 sequence is 15 residues long. The CDR3 region has the DNA TGCGCCAGCAGCCCGACGGGGGTCCCTCTCTACGAGCAGTACTTC. This gives the protein CASSPTGVPLYEQYF.

CDR3 DNA: TGCAGTGCTACAACGGGGGGGCTCTACAATGAGCAGTTCTTC. This sequence encodes CSATTGGLYNEQFF. V is TRBV20-1 and J is TRBJ2-1; TRBD2 aligns across 8 bases. Germline trimming cut 4 bases from V and 3 bases from J; bases unmatched to any gene: 5. The CDR3 is 14 amino acids. Germline V gene sequence: CDR1 DFQATT, CDR2 SNEGSKA (reference sequence).

V usage is TRBV10-3 and J usage is TRBJ2-1; D call uncertain. Germline CDR1 ENHRY, CDR2 SYGVKD. The germline V and J ends were trimmed by 8 bases and 15 bases, with 11 bases remaining between them. The CDR3 is made up of 9 amino acids. CDR3 bases: TGTGCCATCGGGGTAGATTTGTTCTTC. It translates to CAIGVDLFF.

The J gene is TRBJ2-3, the V gene TRBV11-2; 9 nucleotides line up with TRBD1. This CDR3 spans 18 amino acids. After removal of 2 bases from V and 6 bases from J, the junction contained 15 bases not matched to a gene. Germline V gene data show CDR1 as SGHAT and CDR2 as FQNNGV. CDR3 sequence: CASSLIGPGTGMIDTQYF. Written as DNA, the CDR3 is TGTGCCAGCAGCTTAATTGGGCCCGGGACAGGGATGATTGATACGCAGTATTTT.

The table lists this clonotype with many counts. The rearrangement joins TRBV12-3 or TRBV12-4 to TRBJ1-1; TRBD1 agrees at 7 bases. The junction had 2 bases not matched to a gene; V was cut back by 3 bases and J by 1 base. The CDR3 has 14 amino acids. The CDR3 spells CASSFRGRNTEAFF. The CDR3 bases are TGTGCCAGCAGTTTCAGGGGGAGGAACACTGAAGCTTTCTTT.